The rows below give T cell receptor beta chains drawn from one sample of a study of blood T cell repertoires in COVID-19. Sequencing was performed with immunoSEQ multiplex PCR; in TCRdb, only in-frame clones are kept and a portion is missing. The data contain some 130,000 clones, around 77% of them seen just once; the ten biggest clones take up roughly a tenth. The sequenced sample was peripheral blood. The receptors here all came from a human donor in a cohort sampled during active COVID-19. CDR3s include the opening cysteine and the closing phenylalanine or tryptophan. The D gene is left open where the match is weak. The size entry is marked missing in some rows and otherwise reads once, few, many or a size class.

v_gene	d_gene	abundance	j_gene	CDR3nt	CDR3aa
TRBV9	-	-	TRBJ2-2	TGTGCCAGCAGCGTAGATAGCACCGGGGAGCTGTTTTTT	CASSVDSTGELFF
TRBV10-1	-	-	TRBJ1-2	TGCGCCAGCAGTGAGACAGGCCTCTATGGCTACACCTTC	CASSETGLYGYTF
TRBV6-5	TRBD1	once	TRBJ1-5	TGTGCCAGCAGTTACTTGCCAGGGGGTGGTCAGCCCCAGCATTTT	CASSYLPGGGQPQHF
TRBV5-4	-	-	TRBJ1-2	TGTGCCAGCAGCTTAGGAGGGAATAACTATGGCTACACCTTC	CASSLGGNNYGYTF
TRBV29-1	TRBD1	-	TRBJ1-4	TGCAGCGTCGGGACAGGGGGCGGTGAAAAACTGTTTTTT	CSVGTGGGEKLFF
TRBV19	TRBD2	-	TRBJ2-3	TGTGCCAGTAGTATAATGAGCGGGGGGGCCTCAGATACGCAGTATTTT	CASSIMSGGASDTQYF
TRBV3-1/TRBV3-2	TRBD2	-	TRBJ2-4	TGTGCCAGCAGCCAGGCAAGCGGGGGGAACATTCAGTACTTC	CASSQASGGNIQYF
TRBV27	TRBD1	-	TRBJ2-7	TGTGCCAGCAGTTTAAACCCGGGACAGGCCTACGAGCAGTACTTC	CASSLNPGQAYEQYF
TRBV30	-	-	TRBJ1-6	TGTGCCCTGGAGGAGGCTTATAATTCACCCCTCCACTTT	CALEEAYNSPLHF
TRBV15	-	-	TRBJ1-2	TGTGCCACCAGCCCTCGGCGGGGGCCGTATGGCTACACCTTC	CATSPRRGPYGYTF
TRBV28	TRBD2	-	TRBJ2-4	TGTGCCAGCAGTTTTCCGGGGGGGGCCAAAAACATTCAGTACTTC	CASSFPGGAKNIQYF
TRBV27	TRBD1	-	TRBJ2-5	TGTGCCAGCAGTCCTCCGGGACAGGGAGTAAAGACCCAGTACTTC	CASSPPGQGVKTQYF
TRBV10-3	TRBD1	-	TRBJ2-7	TGTGCCATCGGGACAGTAACCTACGAGCAGTACTTC	CAIGTVTYEQYF
TRBV6-1	-	-	TRBJ1-1	TGTGCCAGCAGTGAATGGGGGGGGAGGAACACTGAAGCTTTCTTT	CASSEWGGRNTEAFF
TRBV7-2	-	-	TRBJ2-3	TGTGCCAGCAGCTCCCAGGCGCCAGTTGCAGGTACGCAGTATTTT	CASSSQAPVAGTQYF
TRBV20-1	-	-	TRBJ1-1	TGCAGTGCTAGACTTGGCCCAGAAGCTTTCTTT	CSARLGPEAFF
TRBV10-1	TRBD2	-	TRBJ2-3	TGCGCCAGCAGTGAGGGAGCGGGGGCGATCACAGATACGCAGTATTTT	CASSEGAGAITDTQYF
TRBV10-2	TRBD1	-	TRBJ1-1	TGCGCCAGCAGTTCAGGGGGATATGACACTGAAGCTTTCTTT	CASSSGGYDTEAFF
TRBV6-5	TRBD1	-	TRBJ1-2	TGTGCCAGCAAGAGGACAGGGCTCTTCGGTTACACCTTC	CASKRTGLFGYTF
TRBV2	-	-	TRBJ2-2	TGTGCCAGCAGTGCACCCCGTGGGGGGTCTGATATATATAGAGCCGGGGAGCTGTTTTTT	CASSAPRGGSDIYRAGELFF
TRBV4-1	TRBD1	-	TRBJ2-7	TGCGCCAGCAGCCCTCCGGGACAGGGCATGGAGCAGTACTTC	CASSPPGQGMEQYF
TRBV15	TRBD2	-	TRBJ2-5	TGTGCCACCAGCACGGGGGGTGGAGAGACCCAGTACTTC	CATSTGGGETQYF
TRBV4-2	-	-	TRBJ2-3	TGTGCCAGCAGCCAAGAGGAGACTAGTCCGTATTTT	CASSQEETSPYF
TRBV15	-	-	TRBJ2-1	TGTGCCACCAGCGCTTACAACAATGAGCAGTTCTTC	CATSAYNNEQFF
TRBV19	TRBD1	-	TRBJ1-2	TGTGCCAGTAACCCCTGGGACAGGGGGGACTATGGCTACACCTTC	CASNPWDRGDYGYTF
TRBV24-1	-	-	TRBJ2-1	TGTGCCACCAGTGAACCTAACAGGGTAGGCAATGAGCAGTTCTTC	CATSEPNRVGNEQFF
TRBV5-1	TRBD2	-	TRBJ2-1	TGCGCCAGCAGCTTGGTAGCGGGGGGAGGGAATGAGCAGTTCTTC	CASSLVAGGGNEQFF
TRBV5-4	-	-	TRBJ2-3	TGTGCCAGCAGCACCTCGAAGGGGGCAGATACGCAGTATTTT	CASSTSKGADTQYF
TRBV3-1/TRBV3-2	-	-	TRBJ1-1	TGTGCCAGCAGCCAAGCAAAGAACACTGAAGCTTTCTTT	CASSQAKNTEAFF
TRBV19	TRBD1	-	TRBJ2-6	TGTGCCAGTAGTATGCCCGGTCGACAGGGCTCTGGGGCCAACGTCCTGACTTTC	CASSMPGRQGSGANVLTF
TRBV30	-	-	TRBJ1-1	TGTGCCTGGAGGCCCGACAGCCCTGAAGCTTTCTTT	CAWRPDSPEAFF
TRBV29-1	TRBD1	-	TRBJ1-3	TGCAGCGTCGCGGGACAGGGCGCTTCCTCTGGAAACACCATATATTTT	CSVAGQGASSGNTIYF
TRBV6-1	TRBD2	-	TRBJ2-3	TGTGCCAGCAGTGAAGACCGGGGGGGCACAGATACGCAGTATTTT	CASSEDRGGTDTQYF
TRBV3-1/TRBV3-2	TRBD2	-	TRBJ2-1	TGTGCCAGCAGCCTATCTAGCGGGGGTTTAAACAATGAGCAGTTCTTC	CASSLSSGGLNNEQFF
TRBV30	-	-	TRBJ1-2	TGTGCCTGGAGTTCCCGCCAGGGGAGAACTGGGGGCTACACCTTC	CAWSSRQGRTGGYTF
TRBV18	TRBD2	-	TRBJ2-2	TGTGCCAGCTCGACTAGCGGGGGGACCGGGGAGCTGTTTTTT	CASSTSGGTGELFF
TRBV5-1	TRBD2	-	TRBJ2-5	TGCGCCAGCAGCCCGGGGGGTGTAGAGACCCAGTACTTC	CASSPGGVETQYF
TRBV7-8	-	-	TRBJ2-3	TGTGCCAGCAGCCATCTTGTTGGCGGTACTAGCACAGATACGCAGTATTTT	CASSHLVGGTSTDTQYF
TRBV2	-	-	TRBJ1-2	TGTGCCATTCACATATCGGACAGCAACTATGGCTACACCTTC	CAIHISDSNYGYTF
TRBV6-2/TRBV6-3	TRBD1	-	TRBJ2-7	TGTGCCAGCAGTTACGGGACAGGGAATCCCTACGAGCAGTACTTC	CASSYGTGNPYEQYF
TRBV5-1	-	-	TRBJ2-3	TGCGCCAGCAGCTTGGGGGGACTTACAGATACGCAGTATTTT	CASSLGGLTDTQYF
TRBV19	TRBD2	few	TRBJ2-7	TGTGCCAGTAGTATGGGACTAGCGGGGGAGCAGTACTTC	CASSMGLAGEQYF
TRBV18	-	-	TRBJ1-1	TGTGCCAGCTCACTACAGAAAACTGAAGCTTTCTTT	CASSLQKTEAFF
TRBV5-1	-	-	TRBJ2-6	TGCGCCAGCAGCTTGGCCGGCTCTGGGGCCAACGTCCTGACTTTC	CASSLAGSGANVLTF
TRBV6-2/TRBV6-3	-	-	TRBJ1-2	TGTGCCAGCAGTTTGGGCAGCTTAGCTAACTATGGCTACACCTTC	CASSLGSLANYGYTF
TRBV15	TRBD1	once	TRBJ1-5	TGTGCCACCAGGAGGGACAGATATAGCAATCAGCCCCAGCATTTT	CATRRDRYSNQPQHF
TRBV3-1/TRBV3-2	-	-	TRBJ2-7	TGTGCCAGCAGCCAAGACGCGGGCTACAACGTCGCCGCGGGGGAGCAGTACTTC	CASSQDAGYNVAAGEQYF
TRBV11-2	TRBD2	-	TRBJ2-2	TGTGCCAGCAGCCCGCTAGCGGGGGGGCGATCCGGGGAGCTGTTTTTT	CASSPLAGGRSGELFF
TRBV10-3	TRBD2	-	TRBJ2-3	TGTGCCATCAGTGAGTCGAATAGGCTAGCGGGACCCACAGATACGCAGTATTTT	CAISESNRLAGPTDTQYF
TRBV19	-	-	TRBJ2-2	TGTGCCAGTAGTGTTGACAGACCCACCGGGGAGCTGTTTTTT	CASSVDRPTGELFF
TRBV5-1	TRBD1	-	TRBJ1-1	TGCGCCAGCAACCTGGGACAGAAGAACACTGAAGCTTTCTTT	CASNLGQKNTEAFF